What follows describes a single T cell receptor (beta chain). The V gene lost 2 bases and the J gene lost 7 bases, with 9 bases spanning the gap. Germline V gene data show CDR1 as SQVTM and CDR2 as ANQGSEA. This CDR3 region has 12 residues. This record belongs to a study of blood T cell repertoires in COVID-19. At the level of the study: Each recovered donor of Cohort 3 presented with two negative PCRs, clearance, or symptom resolution. Nucleic acid was either cDNA or gDNA, and it came from T cells, B-cell-depleted T cells, or PBMCs.

Participants spanned ages roughly 18 to 95 years and resided in about 25 US areas. Profiling relied on immunoSEQ multiplex PCR, and the TCRdb table lists in-frame clones only, not all of them. The table shows roughly 340,000 clones, with roughly 86% occurring only once. Material for sequencing was PBMCs or T cells enriched from blood (not recorded which). The chain is built from TRBV29-1 and TRBJ2-1; no firm D call. The receptor's source is a man aged 35 to 55 in a cohort exposed to, infected with or recovered from COVID-19 (not recorded which). In DNA, the CDR3 is TGCAGCGTTGAAATAGCCCCGAATGAGCAGTTCTTC. Protein: CSVEIAPNEQFF.